This T cell receptor beta chain was sequenced for a study of T cells in women clearing cervical HPV infection. Study-wide points: A classifier using richness and V gene abundances reached an AUC of over 0.75.

Clones were read by immunoSEQ multiplex PCR, and TCRdb kept only the in-frame ones, dropping some. The clone table shows over 35,000 clones, with the ten largest holding under 40%. In germline, CDR1 is SGHVS, CDR2 FQNEAQ. V trimming: 0 bases; J trimming: 3 bases; junction bases outside the gene matches: 4. The length of the CDR3 is 15 residues. Points on this clone: Its specificity is unknown. Read data end 3 residues before the CDR3 end; the end is taken from the germline J gene.

Material for sequencing was blood buffy coat. The chain combines TRBV7-8 with TRBJ2-7; 8 nucleotides line up with TRBD1. The clonotype originates from a woman aged 18-70 years with a cervical HPV16 infection that either progressed to CIN3+ or cleared (not recorded which). The CDR3 loop reads CASSLAGQASYEQYF. The sequenced CDR3 bases are TGTGCCAGCAGCTTAGCGGGACAGGCGAGCTACGAG.